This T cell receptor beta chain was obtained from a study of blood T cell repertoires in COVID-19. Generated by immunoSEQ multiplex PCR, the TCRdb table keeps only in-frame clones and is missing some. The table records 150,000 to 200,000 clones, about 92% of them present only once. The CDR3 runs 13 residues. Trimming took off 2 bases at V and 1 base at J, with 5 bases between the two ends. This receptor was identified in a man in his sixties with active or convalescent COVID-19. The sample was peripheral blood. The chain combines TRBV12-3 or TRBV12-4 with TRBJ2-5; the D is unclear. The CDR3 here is CASSLHSQETQYF. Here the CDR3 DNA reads TGTGCCAGCAGTTTACACAGCCAAGAGACCCAGTACTTC.